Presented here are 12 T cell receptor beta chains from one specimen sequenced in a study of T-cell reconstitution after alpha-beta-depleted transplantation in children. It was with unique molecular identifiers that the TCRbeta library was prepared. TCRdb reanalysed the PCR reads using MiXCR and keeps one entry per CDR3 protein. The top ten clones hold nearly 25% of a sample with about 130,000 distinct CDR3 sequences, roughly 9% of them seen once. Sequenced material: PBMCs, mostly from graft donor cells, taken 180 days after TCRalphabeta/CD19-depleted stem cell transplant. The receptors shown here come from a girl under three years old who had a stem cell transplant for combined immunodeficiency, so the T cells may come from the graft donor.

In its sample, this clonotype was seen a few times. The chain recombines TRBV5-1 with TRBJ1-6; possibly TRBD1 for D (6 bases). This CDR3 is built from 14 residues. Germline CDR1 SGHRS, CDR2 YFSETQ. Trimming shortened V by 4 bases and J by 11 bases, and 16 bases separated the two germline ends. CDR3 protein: CASSPATGTTPLHF. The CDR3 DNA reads TGCGCCAGCAGCCCGGCCACAGGGACCACACCCCTCCACTTT.

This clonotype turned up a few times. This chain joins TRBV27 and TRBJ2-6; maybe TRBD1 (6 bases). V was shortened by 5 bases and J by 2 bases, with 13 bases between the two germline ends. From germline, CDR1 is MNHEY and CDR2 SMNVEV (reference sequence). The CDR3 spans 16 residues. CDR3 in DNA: TGTGCCAGCAGTCTCACCGCAGGGGCTGGGGCCAACGTCCTGACTTTC. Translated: CASSLTAGAGANVLTF. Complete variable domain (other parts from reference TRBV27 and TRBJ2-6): EAQVTQNPRYLITVTGKKLTVTCSQNMNHEYMSWYRQDPGLGLRQIYYSMNVEVTDKGDVPEGYKVSRKEKRNFPLILESPSPNQTSLYFCASSLTAGAGANVLTFGAGSRLTVL.

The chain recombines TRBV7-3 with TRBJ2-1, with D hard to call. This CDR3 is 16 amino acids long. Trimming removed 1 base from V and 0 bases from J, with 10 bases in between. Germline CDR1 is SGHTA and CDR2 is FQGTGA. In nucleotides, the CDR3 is TGTGCCAGCAGCTTAAGTCGGGCTTCCTCCTACAATGAGCAGTTCTTC. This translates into CASSLSRASSYNEQFF. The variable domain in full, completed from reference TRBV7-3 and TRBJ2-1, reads GAGVSQTPSNKVTEKGKYVELRCDPISGHTALYWYRQSLGQGPEFLIYFQGTGAADDSGLPNDRFFAVRPEGSVSTLKIQRTERGDSAVYLCASSLSRASSYNEQFFGPGTRLTVL.

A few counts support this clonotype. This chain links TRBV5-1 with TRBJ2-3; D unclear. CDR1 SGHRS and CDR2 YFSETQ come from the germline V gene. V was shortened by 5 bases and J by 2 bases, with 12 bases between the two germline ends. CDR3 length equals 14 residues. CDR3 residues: CASSFDYSTDTQYF. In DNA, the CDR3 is TGCGCCAGCAGTTTTGATTACTCCACAGATACGCAGTATTTT.

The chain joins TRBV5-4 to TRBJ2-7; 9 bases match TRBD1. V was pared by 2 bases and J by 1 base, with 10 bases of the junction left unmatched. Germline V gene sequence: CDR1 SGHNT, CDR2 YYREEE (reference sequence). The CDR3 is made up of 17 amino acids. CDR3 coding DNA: TGTGCCAGCAGCTTTTGGGGACAGGGTCGTAGGTCCTACGAGCAGTACTTC. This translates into CASSFWGQGRRSYEQYF.

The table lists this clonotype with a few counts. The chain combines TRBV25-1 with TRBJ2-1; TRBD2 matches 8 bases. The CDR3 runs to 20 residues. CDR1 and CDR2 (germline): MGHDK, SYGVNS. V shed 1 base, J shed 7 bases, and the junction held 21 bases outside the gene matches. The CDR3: CASSEFFSPAGAGEENEQFF. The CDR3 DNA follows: TGTGCCAGCAGTGAATTTTTCAGTCCGGCTGGAGCGGGAGAGGAGAATGAGCAGTTCTTC.

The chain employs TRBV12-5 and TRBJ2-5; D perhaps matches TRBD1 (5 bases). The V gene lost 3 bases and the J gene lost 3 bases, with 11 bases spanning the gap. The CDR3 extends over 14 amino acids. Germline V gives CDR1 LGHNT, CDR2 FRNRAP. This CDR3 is CASGLSRREETQYF. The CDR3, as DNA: TGTGCTAGTGGTTTATCCCGCAGGGAAGAGACCCAGTACTTC.

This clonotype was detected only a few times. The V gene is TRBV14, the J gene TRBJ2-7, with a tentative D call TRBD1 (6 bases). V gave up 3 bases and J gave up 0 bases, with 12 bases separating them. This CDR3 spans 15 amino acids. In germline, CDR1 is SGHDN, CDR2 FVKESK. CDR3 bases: TGTGCCAGCAGCCAGAGACAGGTCAACTCCTACGAGCAGTACTTC. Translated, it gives CASSQRQVNSYEQYF.

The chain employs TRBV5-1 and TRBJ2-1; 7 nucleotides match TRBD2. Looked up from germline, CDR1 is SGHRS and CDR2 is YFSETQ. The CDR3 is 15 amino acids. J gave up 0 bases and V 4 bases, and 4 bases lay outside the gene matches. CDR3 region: CASSLSGLSYNEQFF. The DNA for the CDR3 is TGCGCCAGCAGCCTTAGCGGGCTCTCCTACAATGAGCAGTTCTTC.

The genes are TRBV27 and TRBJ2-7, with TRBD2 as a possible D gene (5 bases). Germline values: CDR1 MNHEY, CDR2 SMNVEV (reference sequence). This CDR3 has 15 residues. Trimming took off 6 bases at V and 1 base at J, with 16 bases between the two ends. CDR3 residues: CASSSLGLGSYEQYF. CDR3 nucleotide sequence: TGTGCCAGCAGCTCCCTAGGACTCGGGTCCTACGAGCAGTACTTC.

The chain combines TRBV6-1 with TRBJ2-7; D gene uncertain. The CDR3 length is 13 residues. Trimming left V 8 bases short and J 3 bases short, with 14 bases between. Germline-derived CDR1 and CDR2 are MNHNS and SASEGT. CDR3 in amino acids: CASRPDVDYEQYF. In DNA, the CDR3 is TGTGCCAGCCGCCCCGACGTGGACTACGAGCAGTACTTC.

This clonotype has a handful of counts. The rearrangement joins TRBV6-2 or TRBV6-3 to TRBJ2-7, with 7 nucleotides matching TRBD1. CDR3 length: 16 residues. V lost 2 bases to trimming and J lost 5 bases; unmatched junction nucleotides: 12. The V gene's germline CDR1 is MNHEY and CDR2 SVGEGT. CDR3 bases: TGTGCCAGCAGTTACCCCTTGATGAGGGGGCTGGACGAGCAGTACTTC. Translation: CASSYPLMRGLDEQYF.